This is a list of T cell receptor beta chains from one sample in a study of T-cell memory formation after mild COVID-19. TCRdb reprocessed the 5' RACE reads via MiXCR and lists one record per CDR3 protein. The sample shows hundreds of thousands of distinct CDR3 sequences, approximately 27% of them seen only once. The source material was PBMCs or a T cell subset sorted from them (not recorded which). The receptors shown here come from an adult woman who had mild COVID-19 (a few samples of this study predate the infection). Cell type and time point are not known. CDR3s leave out the opening cysteine and the closing phenylalanine or tryptophan. The order of the fields is J gene, V gene, CDR3 protein.

>TRBJ1-2|TRBV20-1
SAREDRGKGYT
>TRBJ2-1|TRBV6-1
ASSESGTWPNEQF
>TRBJ1-1|TRBV5-1
ASSFNSQPNTEAF
>TRBJ1-1|TRBV7-9
ASSLVWDRAITEAF
>TRBJ1-2|TRBV27
ASSSQHALGIGANYGYT
>TRBJ2-1|TRBV7-2
ASSLVLPSSEQF
>TRBJ2-7|TRBV12-3/TRBV12-4
ASSLGSGQGRTQY
>TRBJ1-5|TRBV3-1
ASSQGGLRVQPQH
>TRBJ2-5|TRBV6-1
ASSANRGMETQY
>TRBJ2-1|TRBV19
AWELREIHNEQF
>TRBJ2-7|TRBV12-3/TRBV12-4
ASSFFVNSGSHEQY
>TRBJ1-2|TRBV6-5
ASSYGAGFGYT
>TRBJ2-3|TRBV5-1
ASSRQGEGTDTQY
>TRBJ2-5|TRBV20-1
SARPGTLGRQETQY
>TRBJ2-7|TRBV9
ASSVSGMSYEQY
>TRBJ2-1|TRBV5-4
ASTGQGPAF
>TRBJ2-2|TRBV12-3/TRBV12-4
ASTKSSGNWELF
>TRBJ2-5|TRBV18
ASSEVEVRVETQY
>TRBJ2-4|TRBV4-2
ASSSEEKREASLAKNIQY
>TRBJ1-1|TRBV7-8
ASSSTRDRGTEAF
>TRBJ2-7|TRBV15
ATSRDRGAYEQY
>TRBJ1-5|TRBV19
ASSLWTGDQPQH
>TRBJ2-7|TRBV6-6
ASSYSRQGQGEQY
>TRBJ2-3|TRBV18
ASRLMDTQY
>TRBJ1-6|TRBV12-3/TRBV12-4
ASSRGGIGSPLH
>TRBJ2-2|TRBV9
ASSVPRNRADTGELF
>TRBJ1-1|TRBV7-8
ASSQIQGQGAGEAF
>TRBJ2-7|TRBV7-2
ASSLAGDPGYEQY
>TRBJ2-7|TRBV12-3/TRBV12-4
ATTLTGSLYEQY
>TRBJ2-5|TRBV29-1
SVGDRQETQY
>TRBJ2-1|TRBV5-1
ASRLAGGSNEQF
>TRBJ2-5|TRBV24-1
ATSDSLAGGRFGETQY
>TRBJ2-7|TRBV5-1
ASSFWDRTDYEQY
>TRBJ1-6|TRBV12-3/TRBV12-4
ASSFEGGPNSPLH